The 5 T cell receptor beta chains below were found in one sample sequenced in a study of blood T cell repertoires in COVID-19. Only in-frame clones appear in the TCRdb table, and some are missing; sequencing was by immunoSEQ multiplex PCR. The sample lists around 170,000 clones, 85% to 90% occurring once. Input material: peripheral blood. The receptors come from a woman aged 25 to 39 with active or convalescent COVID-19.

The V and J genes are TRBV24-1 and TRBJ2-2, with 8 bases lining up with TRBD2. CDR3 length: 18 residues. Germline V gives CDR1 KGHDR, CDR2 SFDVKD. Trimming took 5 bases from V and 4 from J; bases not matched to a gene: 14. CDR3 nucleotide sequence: TGTGCCACCAGTGTCCCAAACGGGACTAGAAGCGGCACCGGGGAGCTGTTTTTT. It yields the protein CATSVPNGTRSGTGELFF.

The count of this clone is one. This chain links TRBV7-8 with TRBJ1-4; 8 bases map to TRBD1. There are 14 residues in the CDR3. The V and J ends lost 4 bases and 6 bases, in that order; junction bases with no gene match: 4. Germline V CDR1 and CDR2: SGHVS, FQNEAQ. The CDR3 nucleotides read TGTGCCAGCAGCTCAGACAGGGGTTATGAAAAACTGTTTTTT. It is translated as CASSSDRGYEKLFF.

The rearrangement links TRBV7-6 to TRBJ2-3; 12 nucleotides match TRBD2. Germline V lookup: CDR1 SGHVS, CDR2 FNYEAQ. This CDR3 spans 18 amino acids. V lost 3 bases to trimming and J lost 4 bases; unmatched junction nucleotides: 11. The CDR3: CASSFEPLAGGPADTQYF. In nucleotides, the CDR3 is TGTGCCAGCAGCTTTGAGCCTCTAGCGGGGGGGCCGGCAGATACGCAGTATTTT.

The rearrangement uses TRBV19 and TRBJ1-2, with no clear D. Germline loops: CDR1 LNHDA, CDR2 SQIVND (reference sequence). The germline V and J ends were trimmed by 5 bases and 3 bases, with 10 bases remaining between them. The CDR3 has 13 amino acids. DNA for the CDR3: TGTGCCAGTAGTGCCAGCGCGTACTATGGCTACACCTTC. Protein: CASSASAYYGYTF.

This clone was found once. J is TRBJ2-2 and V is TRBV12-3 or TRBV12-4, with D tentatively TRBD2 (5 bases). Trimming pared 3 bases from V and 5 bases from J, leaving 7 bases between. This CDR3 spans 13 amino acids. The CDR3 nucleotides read TGTGCCAGCAGTTTGGGGAGAACCGGGGAGCTGTTTTTT. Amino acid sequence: CASSLGRTGELFF.